Below, 30 T cell receptor beta chains from the same sample are listed, as sequenced in a study of Ad26.COV2.S vaccination and SARS-CoV-2 variants (dated by TCRdb to about 2021). The library was built by means of the immunoSEQ multiplex PCR assay. TCRdb's version of the immuneACCESS table is confined to in-frame rearrangements and falls short of the full clone set. An unresolved V gene accounts for under half of the shortfall where checked; the remainder is of unknown origin. The table for this sample lists over 400,000 clones; over 80% of them were counted only once. The ten largest account for 1.5% to 2% of the sample. This specimen's treatment or condition label, per the study, means: roughly 18 received Ad26.COV2.S at low or high dose, single or two shots; about five received placebo; per-sample allocation not given. For vaccine and placebo recipients, the sequenced repertoires came from samples collected on day 63 after the first injection.

This material consisted of peripheral blood, taken in a trial of Ad26.COV2.S vaccine versus placebo. These TCRs come from a person between 18 and 65 years old who received the Ad26.COV2.S COVID-19 vaccine or a placebo.

The rearrangement uses TRBV11-2 and TRBJ2-3; TRBD2 agrees at 7 bases. The V and J ends lost 3 bases and 0 bases, in that order; junction bases with no gene match: 3. The CDR3 runs 15 residues. In germline, CDR1 is SGHAT, CDR2 FQNNGV. The DNA for the CDR3 is TGTGCCAGCAGCTTGGGAGGGGCGAGCACAGATACGCAGTATTTT. This codes for CASSLGGASTDTQYF. Full variable domain (rest looked up from reference TRBV11-2 and TRBJ2-3): EAGVAQSPRYKIIEKRQSVAFWCNPISGHATLYWYQQILGQGPKLLIQFQNNGVVDDSQLPKDRFSAERLKGVDSTLKIQPAKLEDSAVYLCASSLGGASTDTQYFGPGTRLTVL.

The gene calls are TRBV19 and TRBJ1-2; unclear D gene. Germline V CDR1 and CDR2: LNHDA, SQIVND (reference sequence). This CDR3 contains 15 residues. Trimming removed 0 bases from V and 4 bases from J, with 12 bases in between. CDR3 sequence (DNA): TGTGCCAGTAGTATAGACGGCTATACTACCTATGGCTACACCTTC. This encodes CASSIDGYTTYGYTF.

This clone was counted a single time. This chain links TRBV29-1 with TRBJ2-5, with TRBD2 matching over 8 bases. Germline loops: CDR1 SQVTM, CDR2 ANQGSEA. The V segment lost 5 bases and the J segment 0 bases; nucleotides outside the gene matches: 11. This CDR3 comprises 16 residues. The CDR3 spells CSVPGGPPWYQETQYF. The CDR3 DNA sequence: TGCAGCGTTCCGGGGGGGCCCCCTTGGTACCAAGAGACCCAGTACTTC.

This chain links TRBV19 with TRBJ1-5; perhaps TRBD1 as D (5 bases). Deletions cut 4 bases from V and 2 bases from J, with 12 bases between. The length of the CDR3 is 15 residues. The germline CDR1 and CDR2 sequences are LNHDA and SQIVND (reference sequence). The CDR3 here is CASSKGQGGNQPQHF. In DNA form, the CDR3 reads TGTGCCAGTAGTAAAGGCCAGGGAGGCAATCAGCCCCAGCATTTT.

The V call is TRBV3-1 (or the pseudogene TRBV3-2), the J call TRBJ2-3; 7 bases map to TRBD2. Losses at the gene ends were 6 bases for V and 1 base for J; bases not matched to a gene: 4. From germline, CDR1 is LGHDT and CDR2 YNNKEL (reference sequence). The CDR3 runs 14 residues. The CDR3 DNA reads as TGTGCCAGCAGTACACGGGGGGGCACAGATACGCAGTATTTT. Its translation: CASSTRGGTDTQYF.

As for this clone: The same CDR3 can be traced to other DNA sequences in this sample. V gene TRBV19 combines with J gene TRBJ1-3, with 7 bases lining up with TRBD1. The CDR3 spans 14 residues. Trimming at V came to 6 bases and at J to 0 bases, leaving 2 bases not matched to a gene. Germline assignment: CDR1 LNHDA and CDR2 SQIVND (reference sequence). The CDR3 sequence is CASRTGVSGNTIYF. DNA for the CDR3: TGTGCCAGTAGAACAGGGGTCTCTGGAAACACCATATATTTT.

The rearrangement joins TRBV7-2 to TRBJ2-5, with D possibly matching TRBD2 (5 bases). The length of the CDR3 is 16 residues. Per the germline V gene, CDR1 is SGHTA and CDR2 is FQGNSA. Trimming took 5 bases from V and 0 from J, leaving 16 bases between them. The CDR3 loop reads CASSPERAAYQETQYF. The CDR3 DNA follows: TGTGCCAGCAGCCCCGAGAGGGCAGCTTACCAAGAGACCCAGTACTTC.

The genes are TRBV28 and TRBJ2-7, with D possibly being TRBD2 (5 bases). The germline CDR1 and CDR2 sequences are MDHEN and SYDVKM. Trimming removed 1 base from V and 5 bases from J, with 15 bases in between. This CDR3 comprises 15 residues. The CDR3 region has the DNA TGTGCCAGCAGTTTATTGGCGGCGGGCCGGAACGAGCAGTACTTC. This gives the protein CASSLLAAGRNEQYF. Complete variable domain (other parts from reference TRBV28 and TRBJ2-7): DVKVTQSSRYLVKRTGEKVFLECVQDMDHENMFWYRQDPGLGLRLIYFSYDVKMKEKGDIPEGYSVSREKKERFSLILESASTNQTSMYLCASSLLAAGRNEQYFGPGTRLTVT.

This rearrangement joins TRBV7-6 to TRBJ2-3; TRBD1 matches 8 bases. V lost 5 bases to trimming and J lost 0 bases; unmatched junction nucleotides: 7. CDR3 size: 16 residues. CDR1 is SGHVS, CDR2 FNYEAQ, per germline. CDR3 bases: TGTGCCAGCAGCATCCAGGGGGCAGGTAGCACAGATACGCAGTATTTT. Translation gives CASSIQGAGSTDTQYF.

Turning to this clone: In the same sample, other DNA sequences code for this CDR3. V and J are TRBV18 and TRBJ1-2; D is possibly TRBD1 (5 bases). Trimming removed 3 bases from V and 2 bases from J, with 7 bases in between. The CDR3 totals 13 residues. Germline-derived CDR1 and CDR2 are KGHSH and LQKENI. CDR3 coding DNA: TGTGCCAGCTCACCGGGGCAGAACTATGGCTACACCTTC. Amino acid sequence: CASSPGQNYGYTF.

This chain connects TRBV6-5 to TRBJ2-7, with TRBD2 matching 9 bases. Germline CDR1 reads MNHEY; CDR2 reads SVGAGI. The V and J ends lost 6 bases and 3 bases, in that order; junction bases with no gene match: 6. The CDR3 is 14 residues long. For the CDR3, the DNA is TGTGCCAGCAGAGTAGCGGGGGCAATCTACGAGCAGTACTTC. The encoded protein is CASRVAGAIYEQYF.

The V gene is TRBV9, the J gene TRBJ2-3; 9 nucleotides align to TRBD2. The CDR3 extends over 15 amino acids. V trimming: 0 bases; J trimming: 5 bases; junction bases outside the gene matches: 4. The germline V gene encodes CDR1 SGDLS and CDR2 YYNGEE. The CDR3 DNA follows: TGTGCCAGCAGCGTAGACGCGGGGGGGCTAGATACGCAGTATTTT. Translated, it gives CASSVDAGGLDTQYF.

The V gene is TRBV27, the J gene TRBJ1-2; D is ambiguous. The CDR3 consists of 15 residues. CDR1 and CDR2 from the germline V gene are MNHEY and SMNVEV (reference sequence). Trimming pared 2 bases from V and 4 bases from J, leaving 14 bases between. CDR3 region: CASSLVPNGVYGYTF. CDR3 sequence (DNA): TGTGCCAGCAGTTTAGTGCCTAACGGGGTCTATGGCTACACCTTC.

This chain links TRBV6-6 with TRBJ2-7; D unresolved. This CDR3 contains 11 residues. Trimming removed 4 bases from V and 5 bases from J, with 6 bases in between. The germline V gene has CDR1 MNHNY and CDR2 SVGAGI (reference sequence). CDR3 sequence (DNA): TGTGCCAGCAGTTTCTCTAACGAGCAGTACTTC. Residues: CASSFSNEQYF.

The V gene is TRBV20-1, the J gene TRBJ1-5; a possible D gene is TRBD1 (5 bases). The CDR3 covers 15 residues. CDR1 is DFQATT, CDR2 SNEGSKA, per germline (reference sequence). The V and J ends lost 3 bases and 0 bases respectively, with 12 bases between them. For the CDR3, the DNA is TGCAGTGCTAGTTTAGGGGCCTATAGCAATCAGCCCCAGCATTTT. Amino acid sequence: CSASLGAYSNQPQHF.

This chain links TRBV7-9 with TRBJ2-3; TRBD1 might be the D (5 bases). The germline gives CDR1 SEHNR, CDR2 FQNEAQ (reference sequence). Trimming cost V 1 base and J 1 base, with 12 bases left between them. CDR3 length equals 16 residues. The CDR3 DNA sequence: TGTGCCAGCAGCTTAGTGGGGCCCACGGGCACAGATACGCAGTATTTT. Translating it yields CASSLVGPTGTDTQYF.

The chain links TRBV21-1 to TRBJ1-6; the tabulated D call, TRBD1, remains unverified against the DNA. TRBV21-1 is a recognized pseudogene. This CDR3 has 16 amino acids. CDR3 nucleotide sequence: TGTGCCAGCAGCAAATACCGGGACAGGGTTTATTCACCCCTCCACTTT. Translated, it gives CASSKYRDRVYSPLHF.

The rearrangement joins TRBV20-1 to TRBJ1-4; no clear D gene. V lost 5 bases and J lost 12, with 13 bases in between. The CDR3 loop spans 11 amino acids. Germline V lookup: CDR1 DFQATT, CDR2 SNEGSKA (reference sequence). CDR3 loop: CSAGWGGELFF. The CDR3 region has the DNA TGCAGTGCTGGTTGGGGAGGCGAACTGTTTTTT.

The chain employs TRBV24-1 and TRBJ2-1, with D perhaps matching TRBD2 (5 bases). This CDR3 is 16 amino acids long. Germline V gene sequence: CDR1 KGHDR, CDR2 SFDVKD. The V end lost 1 base, the J end lost 2 bases, and 11 bases lay between the germline ends. Here the CDR3 DNA reads TGTGCCACCAGTGATTTTGGAGGCACCACCTACAATGAGCAGTTCTTC. Translation: CATSDFGGTTYNEQFF.

This clone was recorded a few times. The rearrangement links TRBV19 to TRBJ1-6; D is ambiguous. This CDR3 region has 13 residues. Trimming pared 5 bases from V and 8 bases from J, leaving 10 bases between. In germline, CDR1 is LNHDA, CDR2 SQIVND (reference sequence). For the CDR3, the DNA is TGTGCCAGTAGTGATAAAAGACATTCACCCCTCCACTTT. Amino acid sequence: CASSDKRHSPLHF.

The chain joins TRBV11-2 to TRBJ2-3, with TRBD1 matching 8 bases. The germline V gene has CDR1 SGHAT and CDR2 FQNNGV. CDR3 length equals 15 residues. J was trimmed by 1 base and V by 5 bases; bases with no gene match: 5. The CDR3 reads CASSVGGQGTDTQYF. For the CDR3, the DNA is TGTGCCAGCAGCGTAGGGGGACAGGGCACAGATACGCAGTATTTT.

The chain couples TRBV5-4 to TRBJ1-1, with D maybe TRBD1 (5 bases). CDR1 SGHNT and CDR2 YYREEE come from the germline V gene (reference sequence). The CDR3 has 14 residues. V gave up 4 bases and J gave up 5 bases, with 15 bases separating them. The CDR3 spells CASSPLGEWTEAFF. For the CDR3, the DNA is TGTGCCAGCAGCCCCCTAGGGGAATGGACTGAAGCTTTCTTT.

The J gene is TRBJ2-1, the V gene TRBV7-8, with D tentatively TRBD2 (6 bases). Trimming pared 10 bases from V and 0 bases from J, leaving 16 bases between. CDR1 is SGHVS and CDR2 is FQNEAQ in the germline V gene. The CDR3 covers 15 residues. In nucleotides, the CDR3 is TGTGCCACCCATAGCGGCGACCCCTCCTACAATGAGCAGTTCTTC. It is translated as CATHSGDPSYNEQFF.

The V gene is TRBV4-3, the J gene TRBJ2-3; 11 bases fit TRBD2. After removal of 0 bases from V and 9 bases from J, the junction contained 5 bases not matched to a gene. The CDR3 sequence is 15 residues long. The germline CDR1 and CDR2 sequences are LGHNA and YSLEER. For the CDR3, the DNA is TGCGCCAGCAGCCAAGATTTACTAGCGGGGGTGACGCAGTATTTT. It encodes CASSQDLLAGVTQYF.

This chain joins TRBV28 and TRBJ2-1; D tentatively reads TRBD1 or TRBD2 (6 bases each). The germline V gene has CDR1 MDHEN and CDR2 SYDVKM. The CDR3 contains 15 residues. The germline V and J ends were trimmed by 5 bases and 6 bases, with 17 bases remaining between them. CDR3: CASSTLRGPGNEQFF. CDR3 in DNA: TGTGCCAGCAGTACCCTCCGGGGGCCGGGCAATGAGCAGTTCTTC.

The chain has TRBV6-5 and TRBJ2-7; weak D call: TRBD2 (5 bases). The V end was cut by 8 bases, the J end by 4 bases, with 18 bases between. Germline values: CDR1 MNHEY, CDR2 SVGAGI. This CDR3 comprises 14 residues. Here the CDR3 DNA reads TGTGCCAGCTGCCGCCTCGCCGGACTTTACGAGCAGTACTTC. Its translation is CASCRLAGLYEQYF.

The rearrangement links TRBV28 to TRBJ1-3, with TRBD1 as a possible D gene (6 bases). Germline CDR1 is MDHEN and CDR2 is SYDVKM. CDR3 length equals 14 residues. The V end lost 6 bases, the J end lost 5 bases, and 14 bases lay between the germline ends. DNA of the CDR3: TGTGCCAGCAGCCCCGGGGGGGCCCGAAACACCATATATTTT. This sequence encodes CASSPGGARNTIYF.

The chain uses TRBV19 and TRBJ1-6; no clear D. The CDR3 is 16 residues long. V lost 3 bases to trimming and J lost 5 bases, with 14 bases between them. Germline CDR1 LNHDA, CDR2 SQIVND (reference sequence). CDR3 coding DNA: TGTGCCAGTAGTATGAGAGGGCCCCAAAATAATTCACCCCTCCACTTT. Translating gives CASSMRGPQNNSPLHF.

With regard to this clone: Other DNA variants within this sample encode the same CDR3. The chain uses TRBV5-1 and TRBJ2-3, with D possibly matching TRBD1 (5 bases). Germline assignment: CDR1 SGHRS and CDR2 YFSETQ. The ends were cut back, 0 bases at V and 1 base at J, with 6 bases in the middle. The CDR3 has 14 residues. The CDR3 DNA sequence: TGCGCCAGCAGCTTGGGGGGCCGCACAGATACGCAGTATTTT. The encoded protein is CASSLGGRTDTQYF.

The rearrangement joins TRBV3-1 (or the pseudogene TRBV3-2) to TRBJ1-1; D uncertain. Per germline, CDR1 LGHDT and CDR2 YNNKEL (reference sequence). V gave up 0 bases and J gave up 2 bases, with 10 bases separating them. The CDR3 covers 15 residues. CDR3: CASSQDEAPNTEAFF. CDR3 nucleotides: TGTGCCAGCAGCCAAGACGAGGCTCCAAACACTGAAGCTTTCTTT.